The 25 T cell receptor beta chains given below trace back to one sample, sequenced in a study of beta chain features in type 1 diabetes. As every portion of the isolated RNA was reverse transcribed, the sequencing read expressed TCRB transcripts. TCRdb keeps only in-frame clones here, not all; method: immunoSEQ multiplex PCR. Found here are 450,000 to 550,000 clones, approximately 30% of them singletons; the top ten hold more than 0.055%. Source material: naive CD4+ T cells from blood. These receptors all stem from a man aged 18-30 years in good health.

The chain combines TRBV15 with TRBJ1-3; possible D gene TRBD1, 5 bases. Germline CDR1 is LNHNV and CDR2 is YYDKDF (reference sequence). This CDR3 spans 13 amino acids. The V end lost 6 bases, the J end lost 8 bases, and 14 bases lay between the germline ends. Written as DNA, the CDR3 is TGTGCCACCAGAACAGGTCTCGAGGACACCATATATTTT. Translating gives CATRTGLEDTIYF. Looking up the rest from reference TRBV15 and TRBJ1-3 gives the full variable domain: DAMVIQNPRYQVTQFGKPVTLSCSQTLNHNVMYWYQQKSSQAPKLLFHYYDKDFNNEADTPDNFQSRRPNTSFCFLDIRSPGLGDTAMYLCATRTGLEDTIYFGEGSWLTVV.

This clone showed up just a few times. V usage is TRBV4-3 and J usage is TRBJ2-7; 7 bases fit TRBD2. The CDR3 is 20 amino acids. In germline, CDR1 is LGHNA, CDR2 YSLEER. V shed 0 bases and J 2 bases; nucleotides not matched to a gene: 19. The CDR3: CASSQEILREEFVEPYEQYF. The CDR3 DNA sequence: TGCGCCAGCAGCCAAGAAATTCTACGGGAGGAATTTGTTGAGCCCTACGAGCAGTACTTC.

The rearrangement links TRBV2 to TRBJ1-1; the D is unclear. Between the trimmed V and J ends, which lost 1 base and 7 bases, there was a span of 7 bases. The CDR3 has 12 residues. Germline V gives CDR1 SNHLY, CDR2 FYNNEI. The CDR3 DNA follows: TGTGCCAGCAGTGAAGGGCAGATTGAAGCTTTCTTT. Protein sequence: CASSEGQIEAFF.

The chain employs TRBV29-1 and TRBJ2-4, with a possible D match to TRBD1 (5 bases). There are 12 residues in the CDR3. The ends were cut back, 3 bases at V and 5 bases at J, with 8 bases in the middle. Per germline, CDR1 SQVTM and CDR2 ANQGSEA. Here the CDR3 reads CSVEQGENIQYF. CDR3 in DNA: TGCAGCGTTGAGCAAGGGGAAAACATTCAGTACTTC.

This clone was observed a handful of times. The rearrangement joins TRBV5-1 to TRBJ2-5, with 7 bases that match TRBD1. Germline V CDR1 and CDR2: SGHRS, YFSETQ. The length of the CDR3 is 14 residues. Trimming took 4 bases from V and 5 from J; bases not matched to a gene: 8. The CDR3 DNA is TGCGCCAGCAGCGAGGGGACAGCCGGGGAGACCCAGTACTTC. Residues: CASSEGTAGETQYF. Based on the CDR3 plus reference TRBV5-1 and TRBJ2-5, the full variable domain is KAGVTQTPRYLIKTRGQQVTLSCSPISGHRSVSWYQQTPGQGLQFLFEYFSETQRNKGNFPGRFSGRQFSNSRSEMNVSTLELGDSALYLCASSEGTAGETQYFGPGTRLLVL.

This clone has just a few counts. The sample has other DNA sequences that encode this CDR3 too. The V and J genes are TRBV30 and TRBJ2-7; possible D gene TRBD2, 6 bases. Germline V gene data show CDR1 as GTSNPN and CDR2 as SVGIG (reference sequence). V lost 2 bases and J 2 bases, leaving 10 bases between the germline ends. The CDR3 has 13 amino acids. The DNA of the CDR3 is TGTGCCTGGAGTTTTCGCGGGACCTACGAGCAGTACTTC. Protein product: CAWSFRGTYEQYF.

This clone was seen a few times. Other DNA sequences in the sample encode the same CDR3. The chain has TRBV29-1 and TRBJ2-5; 10 bases fit TRBD1. Germline CDR1 reads SQVTM; CDR2 reads ANQGSEA. The ends lost 6 bases at V and 3 bases at J; junction bases unmatched: 1. This CDR3 comprises 12 residues. The CDR3 reads CSVGTGEETQYF. DNA for the CDR3: TGCAGCGTCGGGACAGGGGAAGAGACCCAGTACTTC.

V is TRBV18 and J is TRBJ2-3; 8 positions agree with TRBD2. The CDR3 contains 16 residues. J lost 4 bases, V lost 4 bases, and 10 bases had no gene match. Germline CDR1 is KGHSH and CDR2 is LQKENI. CDR3: CASSLFPGGTSDTQYF. In nucleotides, the CDR3 is TGTGCCAGCTCACTGTTTCCGGGAGGGACATCAGATACGCAGTATTTT.

CDR3 sequence reads: CASSSTGVTYEQYF. The CDR3 coding sequence is TGTGCCAGCAGCTCGACAGGGGTAACCTACGAGCAGTACTTC. V gene TRBV11-2 combines with J gene TRBJ2-7; 8 bases fit TRBD1. The CDR3 is 14 amino acids. Germline CDR1 is SGHAT and CDR2 is FQNNGV. Trimming took 4 bases from V and 2 from J; bases not matched to a gene: 4.

This rearrangement joins TRBV14 to TRBJ2-1, with TRBD2 matching over 12 bases. V dropped 1 base and J dropped 12; count of bases not matched to a gene: 7. In germline, CDR1 is SGHDN, CDR2 FVKESK. CDR3 length equals 15 residues. The CDR3 loop is CASSQGLAGGPAQFF. As DNA, the CDR3 is TGTGCCAGCAGCCAAGGTCTAGCGGGAGGGCCGGCGCAGTTCTTC.

In this sample, this clone turned up a few times. The chain uses TRBV21-1 and TRBJ2-1; the table's D call of TRBD2 was not tested on the DNA. TRBV21-1 is described as a pseudogene. This CDR3 is built from 11 residues. The CDR3 nucleotides are TGTGCCGTCCGACTTTGGGATGAGCAGTTCTTC. Amino acids: CAVRLWDEQFF.

This clone has a handful of counts. This rearrangement joins TRBV9 to TRBJ2-1; no clear D. V shed 0 bases and J shed 0 bases, with 13 bases lying between them. Germline lookup yields CDR1 SGDLS and CDR2 YYNGEE. The CDR3 is 17 amino acids. The CDR3 sequence is CASSVDVLGGSYNEQFF. The DNA for the CDR3 is TGTGCCAGCAGCGTAGATGTGCTGGGCGGCTCCTACAATGAGCAGTTCTTC.

The chain uses TRBV21-1 and TRBJ2-5; the listed D gene, TRBD1, was not tested against the DNA. TRBV21-1 is a pseudogene. The CDR3 sequence is 14 residues long. The CDR3 coding sequence is TGTGCCAGCAGCAAATTCGCGTCAGGAGAGACCCAGTACTTC. Its translation is CASSKFASGETQYF.

This clone was seen a handful of times. At the DNA level, this CDR3 is encoded by other sequences in the same sample as well. The chain carries TRBV29-1 and TRBJ1-4; a possible D gene is TRBD1 (5 bases). Per germline, CDR1 SQVTM and CDR2 ANQGSEA. The CDR3 loop spans 12 amino acids. The V end was cut by 4 bases, the J end by 4 bases, with 7 bases between. The DNA of the CDR3 is TGCAGCGTTGGGCAGGGTAATGAAAAACTGTTTTTT. Its translation is CSVGQGNEKLFF.

As concerns this clone: Other DNA sequences from this sample encode an identical CDR3 as well. The chain recombines TRBV30 with TRBJ2-2; no clear D. The CDR3 has 13 residues. CDR1 GTSNPN and CDR2 SVGIG come from the germline V gene (reference sequence). The ends were cut back, 0 bases at V and 6 bases at J, with 8 bases in the middle. DNA for the CDR3: TGTGCCTGGAGTGTCCGTCGCGCCGGGGAGCTGTTTTTT. The encoded protein is CAWSVRRAGELFF.

V is TRBV2 and J is TRBJ2-7; 7 positions match TRBD1. Trimming took 5 bases from V and 3 from J; bases not matched to a gene: 4. Per germline, CDR1 SNHLY and CDR2 FYNNEI. The CDR3 contains 13 residues. CDR3 amino acids: CASSPGQIYEQYF. The DNA of the CDR3 is TGTGCCAGCAGTCCGGGACAGATCTACGAGCAGTACTTC.

This chain joins TRBV30 and TRBJ2-2, with no clear D. CDR3 length: 15 residues. The V end lost 0 bases, the J end lost 0 bases, and 8 bases lay between the germline ends. CDR1 GTSNPN and CDR2 SVGIG come from the germline V gene (reference sequence). The CDR3 nucleotides are TGTGCCTGGAGTGTACCCGGCGCGAACACCGGGGAGCTGTTTTTT. Translation: CAWSVPGANTGELFF.

This chain uses TRBV9 with TRBJ2-1; 10 positions match TRBD2. The CDR3 runs 15 residues. The ends lost 0 bases at V and 8 bases at J; junction bases unmatched: 5. Germline CDR1 and CDR2: SGDLS and YYNGEE. The CDR3 sequence is CASSVVAGGVHEQFF. Here the CDR3 DNA reads TGTGCCAGCAGCGTAGTAGCGGGAGGTGTTCATGAGCAGTTCTTC.

The rearrangement joins TRBV10-3 to TRBJ2-3, with 11 bases matching TRBD1. Germline V gives CDR1 ENHRY, CDR2 SYGVKD. There are 16 residues in the CDR3. V lost 7 bases and J lost 2; bases outside the gene matches: 8. DNA for the CDR3: TGTGCCATCACCTCGGACAGGGGGCTTAACACAGATACGCAGTATTTT. Translating gives CAITSDRGLNTDTQYF.

This clone turned up a few times. The chain combines TRBV30 with TRBJ2-7, with 7 bases identical to TRBD2. V gave up 7 bases and J gave up 3 bases; unmatched junction bases: 9. The CDR3 runs 13 residues. In germline, CDR1 is GTSNPN, CDR2 SVGIG (reference sequence). Written as DNA, the CDR3 is TGTGCCTTAGCCGGCGGGAGTTTCTACGAGCAGTACTTC. Its translation is CALAGGSFYEQYF.

This clone was seen a few times. Here the CDR3 reads CASSLITGREKLFF. Written as DNA, the CDR3 is TGTGCCAGCAGTTTAATCACAGGGAGGGAAAAACTGTTTTTT. The chain employs TRBV28 and TRBJ1-4; D is perhaps TRBD1 (6 bases). Germline V gene data show CDR1 as MDHEN and CDR2 as SYDVKM. Trimming shortened V by 2 bases and J by 8 bases, and 12 bases separated the two germline ends. This CDR3 contains 14 residues.

This clone appeared a few times. The chain has TRBV12-5 and TRBJ2-1; D possibly corresponds to TRBD2 (6 bases). Looked up from germline, CDR1 is LGHNT and CDR2 is FRNRAP. The CDR3 length is 14 residues. V lost 6 bases to trimming and J lost 1 base, with 10 bases between them. The CDR3 DNA follows: TGTGCTAGTGGGGAGGCGGGGTCCTACAATGAGCAGTTCTTC. Translating it yields CASGEAGSYNEQFF.

The V gene is TRBV28, the J gene TRBJ2-1, with 9 bases identical to TRBD2. CDR1 is MDHEN, CDR2 SYDVKM, per germline. The CDR3 totals 16 residues. V trimming: 5 bases; J trimming: 4 bases; junction bases outside the gene matches: 9. The CDR3 reads CASSPRAGGTYNEQFF. For the CDR3, the DNA is TGTGCCAGCAGTCCAAGAGCGGGAGGAACATACAATGAGCAGTTCTTC.

The chain links TRBV28 to TRBJ2-3, with D tentatively TRBD1 or TRBD2 (5 bases each). This CDR3 contains 13 residues. CDR1 is MDHEN, CDR2 SYDVKM, per germline. The germline V and J ends were trimmed by 4 bases and 1 base, with 6 bases remaining between them. CDR3 sequence: CASSWDGTDTQYF. As DNA, the CDR3 is TGTGCCAGCAGTTGGGACGGCACAGATACGCAGTATTTT.

The chain links TRBV30 to TRBJ2-7; 9 bases are shared with TRBD1. J lost 2 bases, V lost 5 bases, and 10 bases had no gene match. Germline V CDR1 and CDR2: GTSNPN, SVGIG (reference sequence). The CDR3 consists of 15 residues. The DNA of the CDR3 is TGTGCCTGGTCATGGTCCGGGACAGGGACCTACGAGCAGTACTTC. It codes for CAWSWSGTGTYEQYF.